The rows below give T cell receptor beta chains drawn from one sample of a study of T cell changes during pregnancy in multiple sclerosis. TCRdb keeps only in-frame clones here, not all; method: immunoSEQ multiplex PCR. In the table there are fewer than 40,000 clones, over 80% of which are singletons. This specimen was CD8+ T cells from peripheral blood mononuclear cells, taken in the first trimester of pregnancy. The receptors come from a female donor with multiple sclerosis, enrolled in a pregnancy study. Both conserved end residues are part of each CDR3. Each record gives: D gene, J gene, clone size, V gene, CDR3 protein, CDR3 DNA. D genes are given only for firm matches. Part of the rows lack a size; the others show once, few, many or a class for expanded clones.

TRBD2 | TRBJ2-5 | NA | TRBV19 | CASSHRTSGQETQYF | TGTGCCAGTAGCCATAGGACTAGCGGGCAAGAGACCCAGTACTTC
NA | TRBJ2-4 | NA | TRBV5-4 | CASSLDRAKNIQYF | TGTGCCAGCAGCTTGGACAGGGCCAAAAACATTCAGTACTTC
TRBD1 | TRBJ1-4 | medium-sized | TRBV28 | CASSLFGTGGSLVEKLFF | TGTGCCAGCAGTTTATTTGGGACAGGTGGCTCTCTTGTTGAAAAACTGTTTTTT
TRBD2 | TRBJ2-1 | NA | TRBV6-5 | CASSYGLAGYNEQFF | TGTGCCAGCAGTTACGGACTAGCGGGGTACAATGAGCAGTTCTTC
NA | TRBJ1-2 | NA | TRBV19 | CASSIGGAGYTF | TGTGCCAGTAGTATCGGTGGGGCAGGCTACACCTTC
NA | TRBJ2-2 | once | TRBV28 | CASSFQGNTGELFF | TGTGCCAGCAGTTTTCAGGGGAACACCGGGGAGCTGTTTTTT
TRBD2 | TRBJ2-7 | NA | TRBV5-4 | CASSFSGGSYEQYF | TGTGCCAGCAGCTTCTCGGGGGGTTCCTACGAGCAGTACTTC
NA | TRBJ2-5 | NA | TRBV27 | CASSILGGQETQYF | TGTGCCAGCAGTATACTAGGGGGTCAAGAGACCCAGTACTTC
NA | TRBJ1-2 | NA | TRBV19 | CASSENRRTGGYTF | TGTGCCAGTAGTGAAAACCGGAGGACCGGTGGCTACACCTTC
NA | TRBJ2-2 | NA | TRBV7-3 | CASSPGGDTGELFF | TGTGCCAGCAGCCCGGGTGGAGACACCGGGGAGCTGTTTTTT
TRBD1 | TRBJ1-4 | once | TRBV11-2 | CASSSLYRGPANEKLFF | TGTGCCAGCAGCTCACTGTACAGGGGGCCGGCTAATGAAAAACTGTTTTTT
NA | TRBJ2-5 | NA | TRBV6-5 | CASRGAGRQETQYF | TGTGCCAGCAGGGGGGCAGGGCGACAAGAGACCCAGTACTTC
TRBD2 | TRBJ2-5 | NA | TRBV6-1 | CASSDASGSLEETQYF | TGTGCCAGCAGTGACGCTAGCGGGAGTTTAGAAGAGACCCAGTACTTC
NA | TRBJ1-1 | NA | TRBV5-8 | CASSPDGRNTEAFF | TGTGCCAGCAGTCCAGACGGGAGGAACACTGAAGCTTTCTTT
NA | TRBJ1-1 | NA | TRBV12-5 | CASRWGDAEAFF | TGTGCTAGTCGGTGGGGGGACGCTGAAGCTTTCTTT
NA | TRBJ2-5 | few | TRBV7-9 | CASSSQNSPGETQYF | TGTGCCAGCAGCTCACAAAACTCACCGGGAGAGACCCAGTACTTC
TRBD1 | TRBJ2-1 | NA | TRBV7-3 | CASLSRDRVAYNEQFF | TGTGCCAGTCTTAGCCGGGACAGGGTTGCCTACAATGAGCAGTTCTTC
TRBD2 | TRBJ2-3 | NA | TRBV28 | CASTLKTSGTSTDTQYF | TGTGCCAGCACCCTGAAGACTAGCGGGACTAGCACAGATACGCAGTATTTT
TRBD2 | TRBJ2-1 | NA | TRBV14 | CASSQETGRPSGRLGWQFF | TGTGCCAGCAGCCAAGAAACGGGAAGACCTAGCGGGAGGCTAGGTTGGCAGTTCTTC
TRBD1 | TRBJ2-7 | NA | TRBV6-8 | CASSFRDRAHEQYF | TGTGCCAGCAGTTTCCGGGACAGGGCCCACGAGCAGTACTTC
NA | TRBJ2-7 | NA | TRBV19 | CASSIADTTLGYEQYF | TGTGCCAGTAGTATAGCGGACACCACCTTGGGGTACGAGCAGTACTTC
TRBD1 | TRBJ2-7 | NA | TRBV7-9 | CASSPRQGTYEQYF | TGTGCCAGCAGCCCCCGACAGGGTACCTACGAGCAGTACTTC
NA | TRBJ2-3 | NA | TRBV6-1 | CASNLEPSSTDTQYF | TGTGCCAGCAACCTTGAGCCTTCTAGCACAGATACGCAGTATTTT
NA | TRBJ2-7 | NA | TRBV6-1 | CASSPRGASYEQYF | TGTGCCAGCAGTCCCCGCGGAGCCTCCTACGAGCAGTACTTC
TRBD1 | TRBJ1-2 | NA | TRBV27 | CASSWVGTGPYGYTF | TGTGCCAGCAGTTGGGTGGGGACAGGGCCTTATGGCTACACCTTC
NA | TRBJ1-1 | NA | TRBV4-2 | CASSPWTGMNTEAFF | TGTGCCAGCAGCCCGTGGACGGGGATGAACACTGAAGCTTTCTTT
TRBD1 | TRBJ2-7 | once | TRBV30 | CAWSERTGETEQYF | TGTGCCTGGAGTGAAAGGACAGGGGAGACGGAGCAGTACTTC
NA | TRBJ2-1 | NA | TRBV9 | CASSVGTVRGNEQFF | TGTGCCAGCAGCGTAGGGACAGTTCGAGGGAATGAGCAGTTCTTC
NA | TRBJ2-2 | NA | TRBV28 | CASAHTGELFF | TGTGCCAGCGCGCACACCGGGGAGCTGTTTTTT
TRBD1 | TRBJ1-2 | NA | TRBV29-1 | CSGDRGDYGYTF | TGCAGCGGGGACAGGGGGGACTATGGCTACACCTTC
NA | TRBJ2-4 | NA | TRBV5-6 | CASSLEGVDKNIQYF | TGTGCCAGCAGCTTGGAAGGGGTTGACAAAAACATTCAGTACTTC
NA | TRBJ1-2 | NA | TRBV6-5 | CASSGLVGGNYGYTF | TGTGCCAGCAGTGGTCTAGTTGGGGGCAACTATGGCTACACCTTC
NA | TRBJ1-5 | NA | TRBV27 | CASSLAPNQPQHF | TGTGCCAGCAGTTTGGCCCCCAATCAGCCCCAGCATTTT
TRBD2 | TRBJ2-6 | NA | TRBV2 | CASSPGVAGGRGANVLTF | TGTGCCAGCAGTCCCGGGGTAGCGGGAGGGCGTGGGGCCAACGTCCTGACTTTC
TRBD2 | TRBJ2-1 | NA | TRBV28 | CASSRTTSGRAGAYEQFF | TGTGCCAGCAGTCGTACGACTAGCGGGAGGGCTGGGGCGTATGAGCAGTTCTTC
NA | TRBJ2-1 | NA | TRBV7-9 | CASSLVVANEQFF | TGTGCCAGCAGCTTAGTGGTGGCCAATGAGCAGTTCTTC
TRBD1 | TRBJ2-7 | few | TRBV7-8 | CASSSRDRFHKKQYF | TGTGCCAGCAGCTCCCGGGACAGGTTCCACAAAAAGCAGTACTTC
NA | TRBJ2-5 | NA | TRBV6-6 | CASSLNTLQETQYF | TGTGCCAGCAGTTTAAACACCCTCCAAGAGACCCAGTACTTC